The rows below give T cell receptor beta chains drawn from one sample of a study of PD-1 blockade in classical Hodgkin lymphoma. Using immunoSEQ multiplex PCR, the repertoire was profiled, and TCRdb retains in-frame clones only, with some absent. Of roughly 41,000 clones in the sample, 88% were seen once. The source was peripheral blood mononuclear cells (PBMCs), collected before the second cycle of nivolumab. These receptors were taken from a human donor with classical Hodgkin lymphoma. Both conserved end residues are part of each CDR3. D genes are given only for firm matches. Clone size appears in some rows only: once, few, many, or a class for an expanded clone.

once,NA,TRBV5-1,TRBJ2-5,CASSPRTVQETQYF,TGCGCCAGCAGCCCTAGGACGGTACAAGAGACCCAGTACTTC
NA,NA,TRBV28,TRBJ1-1,CASSGWTSMNTEAFF,TGTGCCAGCAGTGGGTGGACCAGTATGAACACTGAAGCTTTCTTT
NA,TRBD2,TRBV7-3,TRBJ2-2,CASSGASGNTGELFF,TGTGCCAGCAGCGGGGCTAGCGGAAACACCGGGGAGCTGTTTTTT
NA,TRBD2,TRBV19,TRBJ2-3,CASSDHGLAGYTQYF,TGTGCCAGTAGTGACCATGGACTAGCGGGATACACGCAGTATTTT
NA,TRBD1,TRBV29-1,TRBJ2-3,CSVNPGTATDTQYF,TGCAGCGTTAACCCCGGGACAGCTACAGATACGCAGTATTTT
NA,NA,TRBV29-1,TRBJ2-7,CSVHPGGYEQYF,TGCAGCGTTCACCCGGGCGGGTACGAGCAGTACTTC
NA,TRBD1,TRBV18,TRBJ1-2,CASSTGTGTLGANGYTF,TGTGCCAGCTCAACCGGGACAGGGACATTAGGAGCGAATGGCTACACCTTC
NA,NA,TRBV14,TRBJ2-1,CASSPTGGYLYNEQFF,TGTGCCAGCAGCCCGACTGGGGGGTACTTATACAATGAGCAGTTCTTC
NA,NA,TRBV10-3,TRBJ2-3,CAISESTPDTQYF,TGTGCCATCAGTGAGTCCACCCCAGATACGCAGTATTTT
NA,TRBD1,TRBV6-5,TRBJ1-2,CASRQGANYGYTF,TGTGCCAGCAGACAGGGGGCTAACTATGGCTACACCTTC
NA,NA,TRBV7-8,TRBJ1-5,CASTPGLGVAYSNQPQHF,TGTGCCAGCACCCCAGGGTTAGGGGTGGCTTATAGCAATCAGCCCCAGCATTTT
NA,NA,TRBV5-1,TRBJ2-3,CASSLGLKDTQYF,TGCGCCAGCAGCTTGGGGCTCAAGGATACGCAGTATTTT
NA,NA,TRBV6-1,TRBJ1-5,CASSTRTGSRQPQHF,TGTGCCAGCAGTACCCGAACAGGGTCAAGGCAGCCCCAGCATTTT
NA,TRBD2,TRBV5-8,TRBJ2-7,CASSRITSGYEQYF,TGTGCCAGCAGCAGAATAACTAGCGGATACGAGCAGTACTTC
once,NA,TRBV5-6,TRBJ2-7,CASSLPGQTYEQYF,TGTGCCAGCAGCTTGCCAGGACAGACCTACGAGCAGTACTTC
few,TRBD2,TRBV6-4,TRBJ2-1,CASSDSSASGYNEQFF,TGTGCCAGCAGTGACTCGTCGGCTAGCGGTTACAATGAGCAGTTCTTC
NA,NA,TRBV6-5,TRBJ2-7,CASSPHGTPYEQYF,TGTGCCAGCAGCCCTCACGGGACGCCCTACGAGCAGTACTTC
NA,NA,TRBV6-5,TRBJ1-1,CASSFGSPNTEAFF,TGTGCCAGCAGTTTTGGGTCGCCGAACACTGAAGCTTTCTTT
NA,NA,TRBV6-6,TRBJ1-1,CASTEQFGNTEAFF,TGTGCCAGCACCGAACAGTTTGGGAACACTGAAGCTTTCTTT
NA,NA,TRBV29-1,TRBJ2-5,CSVFHRNTQETQYF,TGCAGCGTTTTTCACAGGAACACCCAAGAGACCCAGTACTTC
once,NA,TRBV4-1,TRBJ2-1,CASSQLTGPSVYNEQFF,TGCGCCAGCAGCCAACTGACCGGGCCTAGCGTGTACAATGAGCAGTTCTTC
NA,NA,TRBV5-5,TRBJ2-7,CASSLMWSGTLYEQYF,TGTGCCAGCAGCTTGATGTGGTCAGGGACCCTCTACGAGCAGTACTTC
NA,NA,TRBV6-1,TRBJ1-3,CASPEDRNSGNTIYF,TGTGCCAGCCCTGAAGACAGGAACTCTGGAAACACCATATATTTT
NA,NA,TRBV12-5,TRBJ1-1,CASGLVVSYRERRWDTEAFF,TGTGCTAGTGGTTTGGTAGTATCGTACAGGGAGAGGAGGTGGGACACTGAAGCTTTCTTT
NA,NA,TRBV5-1,TRBJ2-7,CASSLQNLGGHEQYF,TGCGCCAGCAGCTTGCAGAATCTTGGGGGGCACGAGCAGTACTTC
few,TRBD1,TRBV7-7,TRBJ2-7,CASSPGTGTYEQYF,TGTGCTAGCAGCCCGGGGACAGGAACTTACGAGCAGTACTTC
NA,NA,TRBV5-6,TRBJ1-2,CASSLATRAGYGYTF,TGTGCCAGCAGCTTGGCGACAAGAGCTGGCTATGGCTACACCTTC
NA,NA,TRBV19,TRBJ2-7,CASSIWQGRLEQYF,TGTGCCAGTAGTATTTGGCAGGGTCGTCTCGAGCAGTACTTC
NA,NA,TRBV28,TRBJ2-3,CASSPPEGLSKRTQYF,TGTGCCAGCAGTCCCCCGGAAGGGTTGAGTAAGAGAACGCAGTATTTT
NA,NA,TRBV7-3,TRBJ1-5,CASSLTCSGEEDSNQPQHF,TGTGCCAGCAGCTTAACGTGCTCAGGTGAAGAAGATAGCAATCAGCCCCAGCATTTT
NA,NA,TRBV27,TRBJ2-3,CASSFSGPISTDTQYF,TGTGCCAGCAGTTTCTCGGGACCCATAAGCACAGATACGCAGTATTTT
NA,TRBD1,TRBV14,TRBJ1-6,CASSRRTGDYNSPLHF,TGTGCCAGCAGCCGGAGGACAGGAGATTATAATTCACCCCTCCACTTT
once,NA,TRBV14,TRBJ2-3,CASSQERGGDTQYF,TGTGCCAGCAGCCAAGAACGGGGTGGAGATACGCAGTATTTT